This T cell receptor (beta chain) was sequenced in a study of shared clonotypes between healthy human individuals. The wider study: The cohort comprised two women and three men. Their ages spanned 18 to 49 years.

General study findings and limits: Only blood underwent sampling, and tissue repertoires likely differ. Roughly 5.3% of naive CD4 clonotypes were common to several donors.

Points on this clone: Its matching antigen is unknown.

The germline V gene has CDR1 SQVTM and CDR2 ANQGSEA. The V end lost 4 bases, the J end lost 2 bases, and 12 bases lay between the germline ends. The CDR3 loop spans 13 amino acids. Here immunoSEQ multiplex PCR was the method, and the copy in TCRdb shows in-frame clones only, minus some. This table has more than 2,000,000 clones, 85% to 95% appearing once. This clonotype originated in a man aged 18 to 29 in good health. Some clones in this sample may be carry-over from other donors' samples. The sequenced sample consisted of naive CD4+ T cells from PBMCs. Sample subset: CD45RA+ positively selected. The chain is built from TRBV29-1 and TRBJ2-7; no definite D call. Here the CDR3 reads CSVAGEVPYEQYF. CDR3 DNA: TGCAGCGTTGCAGGCGAAGTTCCCTACGAGCAGTACTTC.